Listed below are T cell receptor beta chains from one sample, sequenced in a study of regulatory T cells in long-lasting Graves disease. TCRdb processed the multiplex PCR reads anew with MiXCR; each CDR3 protein has one entry. Among 200,000 to 250,000 distinct CDR3 sequences listed, 20% to 25% were seen once. Source: peripheral blood mononuclear cells (PBMCs), taken at new diagnosis, from a patient treated with antithyroid drugs. All receptors come from a female donor with Graves disease. Each CDR3 is given with its conserved first and last residue. Each record gives: J gene, D gene, V gene, clone size, CDR3 DNA, CDR3 protein. A D gene is named only where the DNA matches it firmly. Clone size, where shown, is once, few, many, or a class for clones that have expanded.

J gene: TRBJ2-3
D gene: -
V gene: TRBV15
clone size: once
CDR3 DNA: TGTGCCGCCAGCAGAGCGAGGGGAAAGACAGGACTTAGCACAGATACGCAGTATTTT
CDR3 protein: CAASRARGKTGLSTDTQYF

J gene: TRBJ2-3
D gene: -
V gene: TRBV10-3
clone size: -
CDR3 DNA: TGTGCCATCAGTGCGGGGGTGGGGGGTAGCACAGATACGCAGTATTTT
CDR3 protein: CAISAGVGGSTDTQYF

J gene: TRBJ2-5
D gene: -
V gene: TRBV5-4
clone size: -
CDR3 DNA: TGTGCCAGCAGCCCCAATCGACAGGTTCGAAAGCAGTACTTC
CDR3 protein: CASSPNRQVRKQYF

J gene: TRBJ1-1
D gene: TRBD1
V gene: TRBV30
clone size: -
CDR3 DNA: TGTGCCTGGATGGGACAGGAGAACACTGAAGCTTTCTTT
CDR3 protein: CAWMGQENTEAFF

J gene: TRBJ2-5
D gene: TRBD2
V gene: TRBV12-3/TRBV12-4
clone size: many
CDR3 DNA: TGTGCCAGCAACTTGGGCGGGAGAGAGACCCAGTACTTC
CDR3 protein: CASNLGGRETQYF

J gene: TRBJ1-2
D gene: -
V gene: TRBV5-4
clone size: few
CDR3 DNA: TGTGCCAGCAGCTTGGACGGAGGGTCGAGAGGCTACACCTTC
CDR3 protein: CASSLDGGSRGYTF

J gene: TRBJ2-1
D gene: -
V gene: TRBV2
clone size: many
CDR3 DNA: TGTGCCAGCAGCGGCTACAATGAGCAGTTCTTC
CDR3 protein: CASSGYNEQFF

J gene: TRBJ1-5
D gene: -
V gene: TRBV5-1
clone size: many
CDR3 DNA: TGCGCCAGCAGCTTGGCGGGGGAGAGTAATCAGCCCCAGCATTTT
CDR3 protein: CASSLAGESNQPQHF

J gene: TRBJ1-5
D gene: -
V gene: TRBV6-2/TRBV6-3
clone size: few
CDR3 DNA: TGTGCCAGCAGTTACATGGGGGCCAACCAGCCCCAGCATTTT
CDR3 protein: CASSYMGANQPQHF

J gene: TRBJ2-7
D gene: -
V gene: TRBV27
clone size: -
CDR3 DNA: TGTGCCAGCAGGACGGACGGCAACGAGCAGTACTTC
CDR3 protein: CASRTDGNEQYF

J gene: TRBJ2-3
D gene: -
V gene: TRBV3-1
clone size: many
CDR3 DNA: TGTGCCAGCAGCATCCGGGGAGGAGATACGCAGTATTTT
CDR3 protein: CASSIRGGDTQYF

J gene: TRBJ1-2
D gene: TRBD1
V gene: TRBV2
clone size: few
CDR3 DNA: TGTGCCAGCAGACCACCTAGCGGGGACAGTAAAGGCTACACCTTC
CDR3 protein: CASRPPSGDSKGYTF

J gene: TRBJ1-5
D gene: TRBD1
V gene: TRBV12-3/TRBV12-4
clone size: -
CDR3 DNA: TGTGCCAGCAGTTACCGGGACAGGGCTTATCAGCCCCGGCATTTT
CDR3 protein: CASSYRDRAYQPRHF

J gene: TRBJ2-1
D gene: TRBD2
V gene: TRBV5-1
clone size: many
CDR3 DNA: TGCGCCAGCAGCAAAGGGACTAGCGGAGAGAGCTCCTACAATGAGCAGTTCTTC
CDR3 protein: CASSKGTSGESSYNEQFF

J gene: TRBJ1-5
D gene: -
V gene: TRBV2
clone size: many
CDR3 DNA: TGTGCCAGCAGTGAAGCGACAGGCAATCAGCCCCAGCATTTT
CDR3 protein: CASSEATGNQPQHF

J gene: TRBJ2-1
D gene: TRBD2
V gene: TRBV7-8
clone size: many
CDR3 DNA: TGTGCCAGCAGCTTGTTAATAGCGGGAGGGACTGAGCAGTTCTTC
CDR3 protein: CASSLLIAGGTEQFF

J gene: TRBJ1-2
D gene: -
V gene: TRBV11-2
clone size: many
CDR3 DNA: TGTGCCAGCAGCGCGATCAGGGGATTTAACTATGGCTACACCTTC
CDR3 protein: CASSAIRGFNYGYTF

J gene: TRBJ2-1
D gene: -
V gene: TRBV15
clone size: many
CDR3 DNA: TGTGCCACCAGCAGATCCCGGGACACATCCTACAATGAGCAGTTCTTC
CDR3 protein: CATSRSRDTSYNEQFF

J gene: TRBJ1-1
D gene: TRBD1
V gene: TRBV10-3
clone size: -
CDR3 DNA: TGTGCCATCAGTGAGCGACAGGGCGAGGCTTTCTTT
CDR3 protein: CAISERQGEAFF

J gene: TRBJ2-7
D gene: TRBD1
V gene: TRBV7-7
clone size: -
CDR3 DNA: TGTGCCAGCAGCTTAGGGGACAGGGGAAACCACGAGCAGTACTTC
CDR3 protein: CASSLGDRGNHEQYF

J gene: TRBJ2-7
D gene: -
V gene: TRBV7-2
clone size: many
CDR3 DNA: TGTGCCAGCAGCTCACGGTGGGGTCACGAGCAGTACTTC
CDR3 protein: CASSSRWGHEQYF

J gene: TRBJ1-2
D gene: TRBD1
V gene: TRBV12-3/TRBV12-4
clone size: -
CDR3 DNA: TGTGCCAGCAGTTCCGGGACAGGGTTGGACTATGGCTACACCTTC
CDR3 protein: CASSSGTGLDYGYTF

J gene: TRBJ2-1
D gene: -
V gene: TRBV6-1
clone size: many
CDR3 DNA: TGTGCCAGCAGGGGCTTTACGGGCTACAATGAGCAGTTCTTC
CDR3 protein: CASRGFTGYNEQFF

J gene: TRBJ1-3
D gene: -
V gene: TRBV11-2
clone size: many
CDR3 DNA: TGTGCCAGCAGTCACTCTGGAAACACCATATATTTT
CDR3 protein: CASSHSGNTIYF

J gene: TRBJ2-1
D gene: -
V gene: TRBV29-1
clone size: many
CDR3 DNA: TGCAGCGAGAGATTGTACGGGGCCTACAATGAGCAGTTCTTC
CDR3 protein: CSERLYGAYNEQFF

J gene: TRBJ2-3
D gene: TRBD2
V gene: TRBV12-3/TRBV12-4
clone size: -
CDR3 DNA: TGTGCCAGCAGTTTGTGGCTAGCGGGAGTTCGGGCAACCACAGATACGCAGTATTTT
CDR3 protein: CASSLWLAGVRATTDTQYF

J gene: TRBJ2-7
D gene: TRBD2
V gene: TRBV29-1
clone size: many
CDR3 DNA: TGCAGCGTTGAAGCTAGCGGGGGATCCTACGAGCAGTACTTC
CDR3 protein: CSVEASGGSYEQYF

J gene: TRBJ2-5
D gene: -
V gene: TRBV4-2
clone size: few
CDR3 DNA: TGTGCCAGCAGCCAAGAAGGGGTGGGCGAGACCCAGTACTTC
CDR3 protein: CASSQEGVGETQYF

J gene: TRBJ2-1
D gene: TRBD2
V gene: TRBV7-2
clone size: many
CDR3 DNA: TGTGCCAGCAGACTAGCGGGGTCCTACAATGAGCAGTTCTTC
CDR3 protein: CASRLAGSYNEQFF

J gene: TRBJ2-4
D gene: TRBD2
V gene: TRBV4-1
clone size: -
CDR3 DNA: TGCGCCAGCAGCCAAGATCCAGCGGGGGGGGGAAACATTCAGTACTTC
CDR3 protein: CASSQDPAGGGNIQYF

J gene: TRBJ2-1
D gene: TRBD2
V gene: TRBV7-2
clone size: many
CDR3 DNA: TGTGCCAGCAGCCTCATAGCGGGAGGGCTGGATGAGCAGTTCTTC
CDR3 protein: CASSLIAGGLDEQFF

J gene: TRBJ1-6
D gene: -
V gene: TRBV19
clone size: -
CDR3 DNA: TGTGCCAGTAGTGGGACCGTCAGCTCCTATAATTCACCCCTCCACTTT
CDR3 protein: CASSGTVSSYNSPLHF

J gene: TRBJ1-1
D gene: -
V gene: TRBV18
clone size: many
CDR3 DNA: TGTGCCAGCTCACCACCGACGGCAGGTCTAACAACTGAAGCTTTCTTT
CDR3 protein: CASSPPTAGLTTEAFF

J gene: TRBJ2-3
D gene: TRBD2
V gene: TRBV24-1
clone size: many
CDR3 DNA: TGTGCCACCAGTGATGCCACGGTAGCGGGAGAGCAGTATTTT
CDR3 protein: CATSDATVAGEQYF

J gene: TRBJ2-6
D gene: TRBD2
V gene: TRBV7-2
clone size: many
CDR3 DNA: TGTGCCAGCAGCCAAGACCGTAGCGGGGGGGCTGGGGCCAACGTCCTGACTTTC
CDR3 protein: CASSQDRSGGAGANVLTF

J gene: TRBJ1-2
D gene: TRBD1
V gene: TRBV7-2
clone size: few
CDR3 DNA: TGTGCCAGCAGCTACCGGGACAGGGGGGGCTACACCTTC
CDR3 protein: CASSYRDRGGYTF

J gene: TRBJ2-4
D gene: -
V gene: TRBV20-1
clone size: -
CDR3 DNA: TGCAGTGCTAGAGAGAGAGCCAAAAACATTCAGTACTTC
CDR3 protein: CSARERAKNIQYF

J gene: TRBJ2-5
D gene: -
V gene: TRBV5-5
clone size: few
CDR3 DNA: TGTGCCAGCAGTTTGCCGGGAGCGGGCTCAGAGACCCAGTACTTC
CDR3 protein: CASSLPGAGSETQYF

J gene: TRBJ2-4
D gene: TRBD2
V gene: TRBV7-2
clone size: many
CDR3 DNA: TGTGCCAGCAGCTTAACGGGAGGGATAGCCAAAAACATTCAGTACTTC
CDR3 protein: CASSLTGGIAKNIQYF

J gene: TRBJ2-1
D gene: -
V gene: TRBV6-1
clone size: many
CDR3 DNA: TGTGCCAGTAGTCACAGGGACTACAATGAGCAGTTCTTC
CDR3 protein: CASSHRDYNEQFF

J gene: TRBJ2-3
D gene: TRBD2
V gene: TRBV30
clone size: many
CDR3 DNA: TGTGCCTGGAGCCTTCCGGGGCGGGAGGTAGGCACAGATACGCAGTATTTT
CDR3 protein: CAWSLPGREVGTDTQYF

J gene: TRBJ2-7
D gene: TRBD1
V gene: TRBV5-1
clone size: -
CDR3 DNA: TGCGCCAGCAGCCGAACACCCTGGGACAGTGACTACGAGCAGTACTTC
CDR3 protein: CASSRTPWDSDYEQYF

J gene: TRBJ2-7
D gene: -
V gene: TRBV5-6
clone size: few
CDR3 DNA: TGTGCCAGCAGCTTTATACTTTCCTACGAGCAGTACTTC
CDR3 protein: CASSFILSYEQYF

J gene: TRBJ1-2
D gene: -
V gene: TRBV4-3
clone size: many
CDR3 DNA: TGCGCCAGCAGCCAAGACCTAGGACTGGTGGGCTATGGCTACACCTTC
CDR3 protein: CASSQDLGLVGYGYTF

J gene: TRBJ2-1
D gene: TRBD2
V gene: TRBV7-9
clone size: -
CDR3 DNA: TGTGCCAGCAGCTATCGGACTAGCGGCAATGAGCAGTTCTTC
CDR3 protein: CASSYRTSGNEQFF

J gene: TRBJ2-5
D gene: -
V gene: TRBV20-1
clone size: many
CDR3 DNA: TGCAGTGCAGCCCAAGAGACCCAGTACTTC
CDR3 protein: CSAAQETQYF